These 16 T cell receptor beta chains were sequenced from one sample in a study of shared clonotypes between healthy human individuals (dated by TCRdb to 2020 to 2021). The library came from the immunoSEQ multiplex PCR assay. The table was pulled from immuneACCESS by TCRdb, which kept in-frame rearrangements only. Such tables lose some clones; where checked, under half of the loss comes from unresolved V genes, and the rest has no known cause. Recorded for this sample are about 360,000 clones; less than 85% of them occurred a single time. The ten largest account for roughly 10% of the sample. The sequenced material came from memory CD4+ T cells sorted from blood. In the paper's terms, the cell subset or site label means: CD45RA-negative fraction. These receptor sequences come from a man in his thirties or forties in good health.

The rearrangement joins TRBV5-1 to TRBJ2-7, with 10 bases aligning to TRBD1. The CDR3 totals 13 residues. CDR1 and CDR2 (germline): SGHRS, YFSETQ. V lost 6 bases and J lost 7; bases outside the gene matches: 7. In nucleotides, the CDR3 is TGCGCCAGCACAGACAGGGGGCGTGGAGAGCAGTACTTC. It codes for CASTDRGRGEQYF.

Regarding this clone: This sample also contains other DNA sequences that code for the same CDR3. V usage is TRBV29-1 and J usage is TRBJ1-1; D is perhaps TRBD1 (5 bases). CDR1 is SQVTM, CDR2 ANQGSEA, per germline. The CDR3 has 15 residues. The V end lost 6 bases, the J end lost 0 bases, and 17 bases lay between the germline ends. The CDR3 coding sequence is TGCAGCGTCGGTGCAGGGTGGGGGATGAACACTGAAGCTTTCTTT. It specifies CSVGAGWGMNTEAFF.

V and J are TRBV19 and TRBJ2-1, with TRBD1 matching 11 bases. Germline assignment: CDR1 LNHDA and CDR2 SQIVND (reference sequence). V lost 6 bases to trimming and J lost 9 bases; unmatched junction nucleotides: 7. CDR3 length: 14 amino acids. The CDR3 DNA is TGTGCCAGTAGCAAGGACAGGGGGCTCGTTGAGCAGTTCTTC. This gives the protein CASSKDRGLVEQFF.

The genes are TRBV7-2 and TRBJ1-2; 7 nucleotides line up with TRBD1. J was trimmed by 7 bases and V by 2 bases; bases with no gene match: 10. Per germline, CDR1 SGHTA and CDR2 FQGNSA. This CDR3 has 15 amino acids. The CDR3 nucleotides are TGTGCCAGCAGCTTATATCTCCGACAGGGCGGTGGCTACACCTTC. It yields the protein CASSLYLRQGGGYTF.

The chain is built from TRBV9 and TRBJ2-1; 7 bases line up with TRBD2. The CDR3 length is 14 residues. V trimming: 2 bases; J trimming: 8 bases; junction bases outside the gene matches: 7. Germline V gene lookup returns CDR1 SGDLS and CDR2 YYNGEE. The CDR3 bases are TGTGCCAGCAGCGTTTCGGGCGGGAGCTATGAGCAGTTCTTC. Its protein product is CASSVSGGSYEQFF.

The CDR3 bases are TGTGCCAGCAGCTTAGCGGGAGGGTCCGCGGAGCAGTACTTC. Protein: CASSLAGGSAEQYF. The gene calls are TRBV28 and TRBJ2-7, with 11 bases that match TRBD2. J lost 7 bases, V lost 6 bases, and 8 bases had no gene match. Germline CDR1 MDHEN, CDR2 SYDVKM. The CDR3 spans 14 residues.

This chain connects TRBV28 to TRBJ1-1, with unresolved D. The CDR3 has 13 residues. V shed 4 bases and J shed 4 bases, with 10 bases lying between them. The V gene's germline CDR1 is MDHEN and CDR2 SYDVKM. Here the CDR3 DNA reads TGTGCCAGCAGTTCTTGGGGAAGCACTGAAGCTTTCTTT. Amino acids: CASSSWGSTEAFF.

The chain carries TRBV18 and TRBJ2-3; D remains unclear. Per the germline V gene, CDR1 is KGHSH and CDR2 is LQKENI. This CDR3 is 13 amino acids long. The V end was cut by 3 bases, the J end by 2 bases, with 6 bases between. The CDR3 DNA sequence: TGTGCCAGCTCACCCGAGCACACAGATACGCAGTATTTT. Translation gives CASSPEHTDTQYF.

V gene TRBV5-6 combines with J gene TRBJ2-7, with D possibly matching TRBD1 (5 bases). The CDR3 totals 15 residues. V was cut by 2 bases and J by 3 bases, with 15 bases left in between. CDR1 SGHDT and CDR2 YYEEEE come from the germline V gene. The CDR3 DNA sequence: TGTGCCAGCAGCTTTCAGGGTTCCGCGTTCTACGAGCAGTACTTC. Translating it yields CASSFQGSAFYEQYF.

The V and J genes are TRBV27 and TRBJ2-5, with 16 nucleotides matching TRBD2. The CDR3 loop spans 17 amino acids. Germline V lookup: CDR1 MNHEY, CDR2 SMNVEV (reference sequence). The V gene end was trimmed by 4 bases and the J gene end by 5 bases; junction bases not matched to a gene: 7. The CDR3: CASSYHGTSGRVETQYF. Here the CDR3 DNA reads TGTGCCAGCAGTTACCACGGGACTAGCGGGAGGGTGGAGACCCAGTACTTC.

This chain connects TRBV7-7 to TRBJ1-1; D ambiguous. The V and J ends lost 4 bases and 0 bases respectively, with 24 bases between them. The CDR3 length is 19 residues. Germline V gives CDR1 SSHAT, CDR2 FNYEAQ (reference sequence). The chain's CDR3 is CASSSSYRYPGGMNTEAFF. The CDR3 DNA reads TGTGCCAGCAGCTCGTCATACCGGTATCCGGGCGGCATGAACACTGAAGCTTTCTTT.

The chain has TRBV19 and TRBJ2-5; the D is unclear. Germline assignment: CDR1 LNHDA and CDR2 SQIVND (reference sequence). Deletions cut 6 bases from V and 4 bases from J, with 12 bases between. The CDR3 sequence is 13 residues long. CDR3 coding DNA: TGTGCCAGTAGCCCTAGTAGAGGAGAGACCCAGTACTTC. It yields the protein CASSPSRGETQYF.

This clone was seen only a few times. This chain links TRBV18 with TRBJ2-1; 9 nucleotides align to TRBD1. The germline CDR1 and CDR2 sequences are KGHSH and LQKENI. V was clipped by 2 bases and J by 8 bases; unmatched bases: 7. This CDR3 comprises 15 residues. The CDR3 reads CASSPMGQGIDEQFF. CDR3 nucleotide sequence: TGTGCCAGCTCACCAATGGGACAGGGCATCGATGAGCAGTTCTTC.

The V gene is TRBV18, the J gene TRBJ2-1, with 9 positions matching TRBD1. This CDR3 contains 15 residues. Germline CDR1 and CDR2: KGHSH and LQKENI. V trimming: 9 bases; J trimming: 0 bases; junction bases outside the gene matches: 6. CDR3 sequence: CASTGGLSSYNEQFF. Here the CDR3 DNA reads TGTGCCAGTACAGGGGGCTTAAGCTCCTACAATGAGCAGTTCTTC.

Concerning this clone: Other DNA sequences in this sample translate to the same CDR3. The chain uses TRBV2 and TRBJ1-4; no clear D gene. Trimming removed 1 base from V and 2 bases from J, with 8 bases in between. The germline V gene has CDR1 SNHLY and CDR2 FYNNEI. The CDR3 is 15 residues long. The CDR3 loop is CASSEVGATNEKLFF. The CDR3 coding sequence is TGTGCCAGCAGTGAAGTGGGAGCCACTAATGAAAAACTGTTTTTT.

The rearrangement joins TRBV28 to TRBJ2-7; D perhaps matches TRBD2 (6 bases). The CDR3 is made up of 14 amino acids. V shed 6 bases and J shed 0 bases, with 12 bases lying between them. Germline V CDR1 and CDR2: MDHEN, SYDVKM. In DNA form, the CDR3 reads TGTGCCAGCAGCCCCGGGAGCCTCTCCTACGAGCAGTACTTC. It yields the protein CASSPGSLSYEQYF. Supplemented by reference TRBV28 and TRBJ2-7, the full variable domain reads DVKVTQSSRYLVKRTGEKVFLECVQDMDHENMFWYRQDPGLGLRLIYFSYDVKMKEKGDIPEGYSVSREKKERFSLILESASTNQTSMYLCASSPGSLSYEQYFGPGTRLTVT.